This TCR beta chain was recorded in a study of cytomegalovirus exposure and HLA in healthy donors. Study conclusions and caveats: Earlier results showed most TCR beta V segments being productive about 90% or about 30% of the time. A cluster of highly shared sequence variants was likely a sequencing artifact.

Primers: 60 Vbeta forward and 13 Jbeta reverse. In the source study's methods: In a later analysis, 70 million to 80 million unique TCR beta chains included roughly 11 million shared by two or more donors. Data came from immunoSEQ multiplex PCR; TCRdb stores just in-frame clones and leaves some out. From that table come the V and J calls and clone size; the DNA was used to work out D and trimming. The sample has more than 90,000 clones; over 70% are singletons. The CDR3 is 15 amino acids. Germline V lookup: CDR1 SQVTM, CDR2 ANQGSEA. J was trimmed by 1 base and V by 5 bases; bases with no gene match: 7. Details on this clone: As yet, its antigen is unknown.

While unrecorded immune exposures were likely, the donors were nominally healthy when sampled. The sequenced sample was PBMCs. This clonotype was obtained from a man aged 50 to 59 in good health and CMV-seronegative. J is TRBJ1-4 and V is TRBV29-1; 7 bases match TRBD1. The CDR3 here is CSVQGGLETNEKLFF. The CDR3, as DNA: TGCAGCGTTCAGGGGGGCCTGGAAACTAATGAAAAACTGTTTTTT.